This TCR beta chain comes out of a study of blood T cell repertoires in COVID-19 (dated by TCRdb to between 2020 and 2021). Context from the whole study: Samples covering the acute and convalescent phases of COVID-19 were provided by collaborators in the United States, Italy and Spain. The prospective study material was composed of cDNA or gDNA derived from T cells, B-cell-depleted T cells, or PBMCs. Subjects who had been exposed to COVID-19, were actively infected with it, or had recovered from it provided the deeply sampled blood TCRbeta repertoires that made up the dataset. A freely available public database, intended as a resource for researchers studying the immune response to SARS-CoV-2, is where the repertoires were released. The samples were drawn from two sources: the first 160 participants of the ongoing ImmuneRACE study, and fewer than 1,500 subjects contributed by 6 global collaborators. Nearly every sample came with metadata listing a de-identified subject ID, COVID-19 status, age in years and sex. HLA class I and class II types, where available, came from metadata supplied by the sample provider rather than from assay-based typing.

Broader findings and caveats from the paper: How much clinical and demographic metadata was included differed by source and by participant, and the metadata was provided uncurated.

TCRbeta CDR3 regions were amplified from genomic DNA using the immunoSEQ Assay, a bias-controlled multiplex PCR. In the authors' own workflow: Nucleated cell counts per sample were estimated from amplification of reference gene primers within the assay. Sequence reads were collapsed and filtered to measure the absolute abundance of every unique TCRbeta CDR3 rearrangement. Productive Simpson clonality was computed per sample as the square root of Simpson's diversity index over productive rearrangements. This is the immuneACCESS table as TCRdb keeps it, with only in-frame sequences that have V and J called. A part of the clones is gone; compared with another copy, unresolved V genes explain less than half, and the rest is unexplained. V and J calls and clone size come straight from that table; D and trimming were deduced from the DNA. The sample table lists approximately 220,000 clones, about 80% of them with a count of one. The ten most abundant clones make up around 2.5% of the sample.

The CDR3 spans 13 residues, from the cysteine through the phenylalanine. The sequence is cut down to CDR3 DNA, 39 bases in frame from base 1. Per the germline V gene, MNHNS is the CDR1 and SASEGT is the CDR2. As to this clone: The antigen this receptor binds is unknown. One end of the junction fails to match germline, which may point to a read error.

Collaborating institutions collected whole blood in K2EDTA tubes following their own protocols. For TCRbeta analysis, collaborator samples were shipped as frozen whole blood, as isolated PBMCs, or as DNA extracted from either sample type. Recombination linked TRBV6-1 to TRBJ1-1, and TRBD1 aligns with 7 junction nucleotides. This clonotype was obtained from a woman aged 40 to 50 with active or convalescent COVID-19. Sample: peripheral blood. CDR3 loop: CASSEGRGRGAFF. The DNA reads TGTGCCAGCAGCGAAGGGAGGGGGCGCGGAGCTTTCTTT.